A few counts support the clone carrying this T cell receptor (beta chain). These data originate in a study of blood T cell repertoires in COVID-19. Whole-study context: T cells, B-cell-depleted T cells, or PBMCs supplied cDNA or gDNA.

Under the authors' procedure: Amplification from reference gene primers served as the basis for estimated nucleated cell counts. Data came from immunoSEQ multiplex PCR; TCRdb stores just in-frame clones and leaves some out. V, J and clone size were drawn from that table, and D and trimming were deduced from the DNA. The sample gives approximately 88,000 clones, 65% to 80% of which show up once; approximately 51% is in the top ten. The CDR3 spans 14 residues. Germline lookup yields CDR1 LGHDT and CDR2 YNNKEL (reference sequence). The trim removed 4 bases at V and 4 bases at J, leaving 6 bases unmatched.

The rearrangement joins TRBV3-1 (or the pseudogene TRBV3-2) to TRBJ2-7; 8 positions match TRBD2. The sequenced sample was peripheral blood. The source of this sequence is a human donor in a cohort sampled during active COVID-19. CDR3 sequence reads: CASSPREGGYEQYF. CDR3 sequence (DNA): TGTGCCAGCAGCCCTCGGGAGGGGGGGTACGAGCAGTACTTC.